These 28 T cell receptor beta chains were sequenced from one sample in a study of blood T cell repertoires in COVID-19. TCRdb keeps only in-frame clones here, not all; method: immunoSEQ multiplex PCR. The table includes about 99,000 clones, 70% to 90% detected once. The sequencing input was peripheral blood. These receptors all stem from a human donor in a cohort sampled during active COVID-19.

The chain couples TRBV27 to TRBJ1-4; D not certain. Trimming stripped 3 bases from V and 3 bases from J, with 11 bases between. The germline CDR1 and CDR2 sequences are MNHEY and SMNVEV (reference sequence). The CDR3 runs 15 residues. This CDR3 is CASSFLQQSNEKLFF. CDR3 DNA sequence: TGTGCCAGCAGTTTTCTTCAACAGTCTAATGAAAAACTGTTTTTT. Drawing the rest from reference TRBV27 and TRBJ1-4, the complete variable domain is EAQVTQNPRYLITVTGKKLTVTCSQNMNHEYMSWYRQDPGLGLRQIYYSMNVEVTDKGDVPEGYKVSRKEKRNFPLILESPSPNQTSLYFCASSFLQQSNEKLFFGSGTQLSVL.

The CDR3 bases are TGTGCCAGCAGTCCCAGCTCTGGAAACACCATATATTTT. Its translation: CASSPSSGNTIYF. The chain uses TRBV13 and TRBJ1-3, with unresolved D. The CDR3 sequence is 13 residues long. CDR1 and CDR2 (germline): PRHDT, FYEKMQ (reference sequence). The V end was cut by 6 bases, the J end by 0 bases, with 6 bases between. The whole variable domain, filled in from reference TRBV13 and TRBJ1-3, reads AAGVIQSPRHLIKEKRETATLKCYPIPRHDTVYWYQQGPGQDPQFLISFYEKMQSDKGSIPDRFSAQQFSDYHSELNMSSLELGDSALYFCASSPSSGNTIYFGEGSWLTVV.

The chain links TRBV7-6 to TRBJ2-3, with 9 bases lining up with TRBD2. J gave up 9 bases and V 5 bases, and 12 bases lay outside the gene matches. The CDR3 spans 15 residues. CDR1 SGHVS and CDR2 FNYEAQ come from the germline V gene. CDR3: CASSQLLAGAGTQYF. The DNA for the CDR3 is TGTGCCAGCAGCCAATTACTAGCGGGCGCCGGGACGCAGTATTTT.

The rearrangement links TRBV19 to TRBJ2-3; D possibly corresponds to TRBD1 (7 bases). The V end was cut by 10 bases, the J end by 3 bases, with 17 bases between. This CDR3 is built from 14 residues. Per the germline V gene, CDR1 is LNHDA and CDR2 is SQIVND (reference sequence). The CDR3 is CATLGGGRTDTQYF. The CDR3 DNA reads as TGTGCCACATTAGGAGGGGGCCGGACAGATACGCAGTATTTT.

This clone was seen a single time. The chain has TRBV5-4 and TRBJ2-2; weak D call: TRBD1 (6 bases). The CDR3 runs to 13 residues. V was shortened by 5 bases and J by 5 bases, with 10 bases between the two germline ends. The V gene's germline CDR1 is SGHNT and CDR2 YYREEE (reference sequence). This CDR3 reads CASRKQGTGELFF. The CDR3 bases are TGTGCCAGCAGAAAACAGGGAACCGGGGAGCTGTTTTTT.

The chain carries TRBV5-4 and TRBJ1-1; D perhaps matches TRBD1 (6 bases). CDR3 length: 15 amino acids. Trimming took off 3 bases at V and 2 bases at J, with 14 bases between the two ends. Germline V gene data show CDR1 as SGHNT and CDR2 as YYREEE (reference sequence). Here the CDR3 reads CASSSGGRGNTEAFF. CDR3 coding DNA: TGTGCCAGCAGCTCGGGCGGCAGGGGAAACACTGAAGCTTTCTTT.

The CDR3 DNA sequence: TGTGCCAGCAGTTCGACAGGGACATTCTATGGCTACACCTTC. Translated: CASSSTGTFYGYTF. The V and J genes are TRBV28 and TRBJ1-2; 7 bases match TRBD1. Germline V gene data show CDR1 as MDHEN and CDR2 as SYDVKM. The ends lost 4 bases at V and 4 bases at J; junction bases unmatched: 6. The CDR3 runs 14 residues.

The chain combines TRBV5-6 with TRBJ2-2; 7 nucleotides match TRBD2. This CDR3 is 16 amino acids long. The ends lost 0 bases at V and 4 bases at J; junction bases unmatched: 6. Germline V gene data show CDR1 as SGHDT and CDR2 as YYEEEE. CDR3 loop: CASSLGLAMATGELFF. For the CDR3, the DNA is TGTGCCAGCAGCTTGGGACTAGCTATGGCCACCGGGGAGCTGTTTTTT.

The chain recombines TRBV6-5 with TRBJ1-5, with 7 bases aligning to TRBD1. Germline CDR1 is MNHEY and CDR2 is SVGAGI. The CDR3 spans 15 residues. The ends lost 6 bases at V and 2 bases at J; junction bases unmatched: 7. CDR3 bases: TGTGCCAGCAGCCCGCGCCAGGGGGGCAATCAGCCCCAGCATTTT. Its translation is CASSPRQGGNQPQHF.

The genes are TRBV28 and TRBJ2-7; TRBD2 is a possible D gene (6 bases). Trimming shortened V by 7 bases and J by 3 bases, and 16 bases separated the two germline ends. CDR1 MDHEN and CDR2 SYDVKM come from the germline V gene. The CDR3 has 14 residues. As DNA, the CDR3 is TGTGCCAGCAACAGAGGGACTGCATACTACGAGCAGTACTTC. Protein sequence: CASNRGTAYYEQYF.

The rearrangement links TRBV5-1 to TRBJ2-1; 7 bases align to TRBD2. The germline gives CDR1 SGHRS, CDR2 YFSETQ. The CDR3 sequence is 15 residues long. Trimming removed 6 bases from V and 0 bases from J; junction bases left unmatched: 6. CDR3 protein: CASTSRGSSYNEQFF. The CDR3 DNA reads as TGCGCCAGCACGTCGCGGGGGAGCTCCTACAATGAGCAGTTCTTC.

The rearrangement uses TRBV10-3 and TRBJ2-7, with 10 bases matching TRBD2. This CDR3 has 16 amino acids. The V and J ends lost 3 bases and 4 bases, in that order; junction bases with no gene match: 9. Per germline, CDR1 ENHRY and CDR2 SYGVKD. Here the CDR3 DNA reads TGTGCCATCAGTGACAGCGGGAGGGCCTCCGGGTACGAGCAGTACTTC. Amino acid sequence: CAISDSGRASGYEQYF.

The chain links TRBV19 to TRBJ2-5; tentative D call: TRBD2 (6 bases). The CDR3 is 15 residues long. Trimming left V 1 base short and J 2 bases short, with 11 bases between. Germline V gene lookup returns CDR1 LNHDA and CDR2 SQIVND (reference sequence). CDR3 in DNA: TGTGCCAGTAGTATAGGGGGGGACGGTCAAGAGACCCAGTACTTC. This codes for CASSIGGDGQETQYF.

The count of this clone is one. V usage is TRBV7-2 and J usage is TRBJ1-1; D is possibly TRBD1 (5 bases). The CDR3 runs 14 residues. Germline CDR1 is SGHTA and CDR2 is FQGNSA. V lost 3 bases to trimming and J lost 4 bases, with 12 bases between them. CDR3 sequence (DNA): TGTGCCAGCAGCTTGGGGGGTCTGGGCACTGAAGCTTTCTTT. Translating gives CASSLGGLGTEAFF.

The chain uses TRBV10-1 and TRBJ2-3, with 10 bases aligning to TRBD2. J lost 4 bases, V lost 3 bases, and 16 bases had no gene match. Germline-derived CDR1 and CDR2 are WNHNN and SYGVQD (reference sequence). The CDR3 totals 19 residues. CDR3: CASSDPGTSAVGGSDTQYF. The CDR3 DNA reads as TGCGCCAGCAGTGACCCCGGGACTAGCGCCGTGGGAGGGTCAGATACGCAGTATTTT.

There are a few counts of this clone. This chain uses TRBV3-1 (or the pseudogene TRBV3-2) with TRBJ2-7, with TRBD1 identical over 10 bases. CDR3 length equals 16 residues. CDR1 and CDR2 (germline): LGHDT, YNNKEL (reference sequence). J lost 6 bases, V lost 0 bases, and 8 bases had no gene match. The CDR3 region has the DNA TGTGCCAGCAGCCAAGATCGGGACAGGGGCCTTTTCGAGCAGTACTTC. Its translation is CASSQDRDRGLFEQYF.

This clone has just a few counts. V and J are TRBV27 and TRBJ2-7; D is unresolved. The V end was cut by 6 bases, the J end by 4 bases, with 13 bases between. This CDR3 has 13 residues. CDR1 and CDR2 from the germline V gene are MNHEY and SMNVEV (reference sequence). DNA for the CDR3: TGTGCCAGCAGCCCCCCCTACGGGTACGAGCAGTACTTC. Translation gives CASSPPYGYEQYF.

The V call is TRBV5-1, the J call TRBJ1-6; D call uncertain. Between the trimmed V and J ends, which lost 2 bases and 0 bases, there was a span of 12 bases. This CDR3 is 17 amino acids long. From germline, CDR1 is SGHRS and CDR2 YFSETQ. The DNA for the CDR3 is TGCGCCAGCAGCTTCGTCGCTCCGGGCTCCTATAATTCACCCCTCCACTTT. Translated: CASSFVAPGSYNSPLHF.

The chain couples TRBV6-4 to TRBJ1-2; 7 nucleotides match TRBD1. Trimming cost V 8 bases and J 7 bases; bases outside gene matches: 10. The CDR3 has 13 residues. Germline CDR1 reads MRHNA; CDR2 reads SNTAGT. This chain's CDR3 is CASAGQYGTGYTF. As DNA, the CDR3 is TGTGCCAGCGCGGGACAGTACGGGACTGGCTACACCTTC.

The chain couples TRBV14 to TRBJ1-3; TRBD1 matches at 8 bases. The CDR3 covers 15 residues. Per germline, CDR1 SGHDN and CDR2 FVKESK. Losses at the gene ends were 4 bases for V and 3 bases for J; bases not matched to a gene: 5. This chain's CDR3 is CASSLWTGFGNTIYF. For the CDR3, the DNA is TGTGCCAGCAGCCTCTGGACAGGGTTTGGAAACACCATATATTTT.

CDR3 sequence reads: CASSLAGGGDEQFF. DNA of the CDR3: TGTGCCAGCAGCTTAGCGGGTGGGGGCGATGAGCAGTTCTTC. The V and J genes are TRBV7-9 and TRBJ2-1; maybe TRBD1 (6 bases). V was clipped by 0 bases and J by 8 bases, with 11 bases between them. Germline lookup yields CDR1 SEHNR and CDR2 FQNEAQ (reference sequence). The CDR3 runs 14 residues.

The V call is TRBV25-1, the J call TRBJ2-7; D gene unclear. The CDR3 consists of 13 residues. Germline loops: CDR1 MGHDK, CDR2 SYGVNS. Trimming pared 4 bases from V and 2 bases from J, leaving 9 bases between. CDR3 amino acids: CASSAMATYEQYF. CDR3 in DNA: TGTGCCAGCAGTGCCATGGCCACCTACGAGCAGTACTTC.

The CDR3 bases are TGTGCCAGCAGTGACTCGAAGCCCACTGAAGCTTTCTTT. This gives the protein CASSDSKPTEAFF. The chain links TRBV6-4 to TRBJ1-1; D unclear. Germline V CDR1 and CDR2: MRHNA, SNTAGT. The CDR3 has 13 residues. V lost 0 bases to trimming and J lost 4 bases, with 6 bases between them.

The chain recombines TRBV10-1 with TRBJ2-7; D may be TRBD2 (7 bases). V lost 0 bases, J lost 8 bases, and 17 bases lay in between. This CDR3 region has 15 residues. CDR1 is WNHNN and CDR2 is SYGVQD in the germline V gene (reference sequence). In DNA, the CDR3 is TGCGCCAGCAGTGAGTCGTCTGCGCAGGGGACTAAGCAGTACTTC. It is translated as CASSESSAQGTKQYF.

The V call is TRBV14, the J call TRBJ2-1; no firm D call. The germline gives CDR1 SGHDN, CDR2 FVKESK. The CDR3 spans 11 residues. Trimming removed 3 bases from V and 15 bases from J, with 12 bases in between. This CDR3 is CASSQHMRLFF. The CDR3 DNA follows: TGTGCCAGCAGCCAGCATATGAGGTTGTTCTTC.

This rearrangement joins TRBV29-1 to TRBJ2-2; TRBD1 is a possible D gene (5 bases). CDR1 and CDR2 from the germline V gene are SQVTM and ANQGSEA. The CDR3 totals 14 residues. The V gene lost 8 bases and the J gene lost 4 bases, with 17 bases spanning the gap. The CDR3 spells CSSRAGYGTGELFF. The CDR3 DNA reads TGCAGCTCACGAGCAGGGTACGGCACCGGGGAGCTGTTTTTT.

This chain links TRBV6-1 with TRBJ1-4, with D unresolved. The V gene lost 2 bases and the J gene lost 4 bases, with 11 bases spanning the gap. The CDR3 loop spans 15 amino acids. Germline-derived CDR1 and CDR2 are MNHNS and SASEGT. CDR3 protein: CASSEQARGNEKLFF. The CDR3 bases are TGTGCCAGCAGTGAACAGGCGCGGGGTAATGAAAAACTGTTTTTT.

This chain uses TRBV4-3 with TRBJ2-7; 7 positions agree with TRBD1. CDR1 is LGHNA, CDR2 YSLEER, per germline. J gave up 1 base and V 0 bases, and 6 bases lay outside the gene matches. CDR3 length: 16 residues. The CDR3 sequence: CASSQEEGAVSYEQYF. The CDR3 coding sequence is TGCGCCAGCAGCCAAGAAGAGGGGGCGGTATCCTACGAGCAGTACTTC.